This is a list of T cell receptor beta chains from one sample in a study of regulatory T cells in long-lasting Graves disease. TCRdb analysed the multiplex PCR reads with MiXCR anew, one entry per CDR3 protein. Of 200,000 to 250,000 distinct CDR3 sequences in the sample, roughly a fifth are singletons; the top ten hold about an eighth. The data also belong to a second study, concerning T cells in Graves' hyperthyroidism and ophthalmopathy.

This sample comprised peripheral blood mononuclear cells (PBMCs), obtained at new diagnosis, from a patient treated with antithyroid drugs. These receptor sequences come from a woman in her twenties or thirties with Graves disease. Each CDR3 is given with its conserved first and last residue. D genes are given only for firm matches. Part of the rows lack a size; the others show once, few, many or a class for expanded clones.

len: 12; abundance: many; v_gene: TRBV20-1; j_gene: TRBJ1-4; d_gene: -; CDR3aa: CSVKATNEKLFF; CDR3nt: TGCAGTGTCAAAGCAACTAATGAAAAACTGTTTTTT
len: 14; abundance: few; v_gene: TRBV28; j_gene: TRBJ1-6; d_gene: -; CDR3aa: CASRGRGGGSPLHF; CDR3nt: TGTGCCAGCAGGGGGCGGGGGGGAGGTTCACCCCTCCACTTT
len: 15; abundance: -; v_gene: TRBV7-3; j_gene: TRBJ2-2; d_gene: -; CDR3aa: CASSPSGADTGELFF; CDR3nt: TGTGCCAGCAGCCCCTCCGGGGCGGACACCGGGGAGCTGTTTTTT
len: 13; abundance: many; v_gene: TRBV27; j_gene: TRBJ2-5; d_gene: TRBD2; CDR3aa: CASSLGGSETQYF; CDR3nt: TGTGCCAGCAGTTTGGGGGGGAGCGAGACCCAGTACTTC
len: 13; abundance: -; v_gene: TRBV6-2/TRBV6-3; j_gene: TRBJ1-6; d_gene: TRBD1; CDR3aa: CASSRGLNSPLHF; CDR3nt: TGTGCCAGCAGTAGGGGGCTTAATTCACCCCTCCACTTT
len: 14; abundance: -; v_gene: TRBV27; j_gene: TRBJ2-7; d_gene: TRBD2; CDR3aa: CSSSTAGTSPEQYF; CDR3nt: TGTAGCAGCAGTACCGCCGGGACTAGTCCCGAGCAGTACTTC
len: 16; abundance: many; v_gene: TRBV18; j_gene: TRBJ1-5; d_gene: TRBD1; CDR3aa: CASSPTRTGGNQPQHF; CDR3nt: TGTGCCAGCTCACCGACTCGGACAGGTGGCAATCAGCCCCAGCATTTT
len: 15; abundance: many; v_gene: TRBV5-5; j_gene: TRBJ2-7; d_gene: TRBD2; CDR3aa: CASSLLLAGPYEQYF; CDR3nt: TGTGCCAGCAGCTTGCTGCTAGCGGGACCCTACGAGCAGTACTTC
len: 18; abundance: many; v_gene: TRBV7-3; j_gene: TRBJ2-7; d_gene: -; CDR3aa: CASSLNKGGLGERGEQYF; CDR3nt: TGTGCCAGCAGCTTAAATAAAGGGGGGCTCGGGGAGCGGGGCGAGCAGTACTTC
len: 13; abundance: many; v_gene: TRBV3-1; j_gene: TRBJ2-7; d_gene: -; CDR3aa: CASSQDLSDEQYF; CDR3nt: TGTGCCAGCAGCCAAGATTTAAGCGACGAGCAGTACTTC
len: 14; abundance: few; v_gene: TRBV6-1; j_gene: TRBJ2-5; d_gene: -; CDR3aa: CASSEGGPRETQYF; CDR3nt: TGTGCCAGCAGTGAAGGAGGGCCCAGAGAGACCCAGTACTTC
len: 15; abundance: -; v_gene: TRBV4-1; j_gene: TRBJ2-5; d_gene: TRBD2; CDR3aa: CASSHAAGEGETQYF; CDR3nt: TGCGCCAGCAGCCATGCTGCGGGGGAGGGAGAGACCCAGTACTTC
len: 13; abundance: -; v_gene: TRBV30; j_gene: TRBJ1-5; d_gene: -; CDR3aa: CAWADGSNQPQHF; CDR3nt: TGTGCCTGGGCCGACGGTAGCAATCAGCCCCAGCATTTT
len: 16; abundance: few; v_gene: TRBV3-1; j_gene: TRBJ2-3; d_gene: TRBD2; CDR3aa: CASSLSLAGGTDTQYF; CDR3nt: TGTGCCAGCAGCCTATCTCTAGCGGGGGGCACAGATACGCAGTATTTT
len: 16; abundance: many; v_gene: TRBV15; j_gene: TRBJ1-1; d_gene: -; CDR3aa: CATRRGGTAMNTEAFF; CDR3nt: TGTGCCACCAGGAGGGGTGGCACAGCCATGAACACTGAAGCTTTCTTT
len: 16; abundance: many; v_gene: TRBV5-1; j_gene: TRBJ2-2; d_gene: -; CDR3aa: CASSLVVTTRTGELFF; CDR3nt: TGCGCCAGCAGCTTGGTCGTTACAACCCGGACCGGGGAGCTGTTTTTT
len: 13; abundance: many; v_gene: TRBV6-5; j_gene: TRBJ1-1; d_gene: -; CDR3aa: CASSYRGATEAFF; CDR3nt: TGTGCCAGCAGTTACAGGGGGGCCACTGAAGCTTTCTTT
len: 15; abundance: many; v_gene: TRBV12-3/TRBV12-4; j_gene: TRBJ2-5; d_gene: TRBD1; CDR3aa: CASSPGGWVQETQYF; CDR3nt: TGTGCCAGCAGTCCAGGGGGTTGGGTCCAAGAGACCCAGTACTTC
len: 11; abundance: many; v_gene: TRBV6-1; j_gene: TRBJ1-2; d_gene: -; CDR3aa: CAISDGYGYTF; CDR3nt: TGTGCCATCAGTGATGGCTATGGCTACACCTTC
len: 14; abundance: -; v_gene: TRBV20-1; j_gene: TRBJ2-7; d_gene: TRBD1; CDR3aa: CSARLLGQPYEQYF; CDR3nt: TGCAGTGCTAGACTTCTGGGACAGCCCTACGAGCAGTACTTC
len: 19; abundance: -; v_gene: TRBV4-2; j_gene: TRBJ2-6; d_gene: -; CDR3aa: CASSQVGLGRTSGANVLTF; CDR3nt: TGTGCCAGCAGCCAAGTAGGGCTGGGCCGGACCTCTGGGGCCAACGTCCTGACTTTC
len: 17; abundance: many; v_gene: TRBV7-6; j_gene: TRBJ2-2; d_gene: TRBD2; CDR3aa: CASSLPRPGGNTGELFF; CDR3nt: TGTGCCAGCAGCTTGCCTCGGCCGGGGGGGAACACCGGGGAGCTGTTTTTT
len: 13; abundance: many; v_gene: TRBV7-2; j_gene: TRBJ2-1; d_gene: TRBD2; CDR3aa: CASSSPGAGEQFF; CDR3nt: TGTGCCAGCAGCTCCCCCGGAGCGGGAGAGCAGTTCTTC
len: 17; abundance: many; v_gene: TRBV2; j_gene: TRBJ2-1; d_gene: TRBD2; CDR3aa: CASSEKVSGVSYNEQFF; CDR3nt: TGTGCCAGCAGTGAAAAGGTTAGCGGGGTCTCTTACAATGAGCAGTTCTTC
len: 14; abundance: many; v_gene: TRBV25-1; j_gene: TRBJ2-7; d_gene: -; CDR3aa: CASSEQEGMYEQYF; CDR3nt: TGTGCCAGCAGTGAACAGGAGGGGATGTACGAGCAGTACTTC
len: 12; abundance: many; v_gene: TRBV5-1; j_gene: TRBJ2-4; d_gene: -; CDR3aa: CASSWETGIQYF; CDR3nt: TGCGCCAGCAGCTGGGAAACGGGCATTCAGTACTTC
len: 19; abundance: -; v_gene: TRBV28; j_gene: TRBJ2-3; d_gene: -; CDR3aa: CASSSYLPAKEGFTDTQYF; CDR3nt: TGTGCCAGCAGTTCCTACCTCCCGGCGAAGGAAGGGTTCACAGATACGCAGTATTTT
len: 16; abundance: -; v_gene: TRBV11-1; j_gene: TRBJ2-1; d_gene: TRBD1; CDR3aa: CATLPLPGQGGNEQFF; CDR3nt: TGTGCCACCCTCCCTTTGCCGGGACAGGGGGGTAATGAGCAGTTCTTC
len: 17; abundance: many; v_gene: TRBV20-1; j_gene: TRBJ2-6; d_gene: TRBD1; CDR3aa: CSASNRQGSSGANVLTF; CDR3nt: TGCAGTGCCAGTAATAGACAGGGATCCTCTGGGGCCAACGTCCTGACTTTC
len: 15; abundance: many; v_gene: TRBV5-1; j_gene: TRBJ1-1; d_gene: -; CDR3aa: CASSLSAGAGTEAFF; CDR3nt: TGCGCCAGCAGCTTGTCGGCGGGGGCGGGCACTGAAGCTTTCTTT
len: 15; abundance: many; v_gene: TRBV6-1; j_gene: TRBJ1-1; d_gene: TRBD1; CDR3aa: CASRPGQPLNTEAFF; CDR3nt: TGTGCCAGCAGACCGGGACAGCCTTTGAACACTGAAGCTTTCTTT
len: 16; abundance: many; v_gene: TRBV20-1; j_gene: TRBJ2-1; d_gene: -; CDR3aa: CSARDFQRLSYNEQFF; CDR3nt: TGCAGTGCTAGAGATTTTCAGCGGCTCTCCTACAATGAGCAGTTCTTC
len: 15; abundance: many; v_gene: TRBV11-2; j_gene: TRBJ2-5; d_gene: -; CDR3aa: CASSSRRSDVETQYF; CDR3nt: TGTGCCAGCAGCTCTCGACGGTCAGATGTAGAGACCCAGTACTTC
len: 13; abundance: many; v_gene: TRBV7-3; j_gene: TRBJ2-7; d_gene: -; CDR3aa: CASSLTEGYEQYF; CDR3nt: TGTGCCAGCAGCTTAACGGAGGGATACGAGCAGTACTTC
len: 13; abundance: many; v_gene: TRBV24-1; j_gene: TRBJ2-5; d_gene: -; CDR3aa: CATSDQTAETQYF; CDR3nt: TGTGCCACCAGTGACCAGACTGCGGAGACCCAGTACTTC
len: 18; abundance: -; v_gene: TRBV18; j_gene: TRBJ1-2; d_gene: TRBD1; CDR3aa: CASSPRGQGTKGNYGYTF; CDR3nt: TGTGCCAGCTCACCTCGGGGACAGGGAACGAAAGGAAACTATGGCTACACCTTC
len: 15; abundance: -; v_gene: TRBV20-1; j_gene: TRBJ2-1; d_gene: TRBD2; CDR3aa: CSASGTSGSYNEQFF; CDR3nt: TGCAGTGCTTCCGGGACTAGCGGGAGCTACAATGAGCAGTTCTTC
len: 13; abundance: many; v_gene: TRBV6-2/TRBV6-3; j_gene: TRBJ2-7; d_gene: -; CDR3aa: CASSYSRGYEQYF; CDR3nt: TGTGCCAGCAGTTACTCGAGGGGTTACGAGCAGTACTTC
len: 13; abundance: -; v_gene: TRBV2; j_gene: TRBJ2-7; d_gene: TRBD1; CDR3aa: CASRRQGTYEQYF; CDR3nt: TGTGCCAGCCGAAGACAGGGCACCTACGAGCAGTACTTC
len: 17; abundance: -; v_gene: TRBV18; j_gene: TRBJ1-1; d_gene: -; CDR3aa: CASSPGIRGGDRPEAFF; CDR3nt: TGTGCCAGCTCACCTGGGATTCGGGGGGGAGATAGGCCTGAAGCTTTCTTT
len: 15; abundance: many; v_gene: TRBV6-5; j_gene: TRBJ2-7; d_gene: TRBD1; CDR3aa: CASSYRDRDPYEQYF; CDR3nt: TGTGCCAGCAGTTACCGGGACAGGGACCCCTACGAGCAGTACTTC
len: 15; abundance: many; v_gene: TRBV28; j_gene: TRBJ2-7; d_gene: TRBD2; CDR3aa: CASSFGTSGSEEQYF; CDR3nt: TGTGCCAGCAGTTTCGGGACTAGCGGAAGTGAGGAGCAGTACTTC
len: 16; abundance: many; v_gene: TRBV28; j_gene: TRBJ2-2; d_gene: TRBD2; CDR3aa: CASSLPSGSGSGELFF; CDR3nt: TGTGCCAGCAGTTTACCTAGCGGGAGTGGATCGGGGGAGCTGTTTTTT
len: 14; abundance: -; v_gene: TRBV11-2; j_gene: TRBJ1-6; d_gene: TRBD1; CDR3aa: CASRKTGGNSPLHF; CDR3nt: TGTGCCAGCAGGAAGACAGGGGGGAATTCACCCCTCCACTTT
len: 16; abundance: few; v_gene: TRBV30; j_gene: TRBJ2-5; d_gene: TRBD2; CDR3aa: CAWSRGGGGGQETQYF; CDR3nt: TGTGCCTGGAGCCGGGGGGGCGGGGGAGGGCAAGAGACCCAGTACTTC
len: 16; abundance: many; v_gene: TRBV20-1; j_gene: TRBJ1-6; d_gene: TRBD1; CDR3aa: CSALRTGLIYNSPLHF; CDR3nt: TGCAGTGCTTTAAGGACAGGATTAATCTATAATTCACCCCTCCACTTT
len: 15; abundance: many; v_gene: TRBV28; j_gene: TRBJ1-2; d_gene: -; CDR3aa: CASSFIKEANYGYTF; CDR3nt: TGTGCCAGCAGTTTTATCAAGGAGGCTAACTATGGCTACACCTTC
len: 15; abundance: many; v_gene: TRBV25-1; j_gene: TRBJ1-2; d_gene: -; CDR3aa: CASSDPHGQNYGYTF; CDR3nt: TGTGCCAGCAGTGACCCCCACGGACAGAACTATGGCTACACCTTC
len: 15; abundance: many; v_gene: TRBV6-5; j_gene: TRBJ1-3; d_gene: -; CDR3aa: CASSYSTVSGNTIYF; CDR3nt: TGTGCCAGCAGTTACTCGACGGTCTCTGGAAACACCATATATTTT
len: 20; abundance: -; v_gene: TRBV14; j_gene: TRBJ2-7; d_gene: -; CDR3aa: CASSLRLIRPGWGSSYEQYF; CDR3nt: TGTGCCAGCAGCCTTCGTCTAATCCGGCCGGGTTGGGGGTCCTCCTACGAGCAGTACTTC
len: 14; abundance: many; v_gene: TRBV19; j_gene: TRBJ2-1; d_gene: -; CDR3aa: CASNTGATYNEQFF; CDR3nt: TGTGCCAGTAATACGGGAGCCACCTACAATGAGCAGTTCTTC
len: 9; abundance: -; v_gene: TRBV20-1; j_gene: TRBJ1-2; d_gene: -; CDR3aa: CSARNSYTF; CDR3nt: TGCAGTGCTAGGAATAGCTACACCTTC
len: 14; abundance: -; v_gene: TRBV15; j_gene: TRBJ1-5; d_gene: -; CDR3aa: CATSRDLAGRPQHF; CDR3nt: TGTGCCACCAGCAGAGATCTGGCGGGGCGGCCCCAGCATTTT
len: 16; abundance: many; v_gene: TRBV28; j_gene: TRBJ1-4; d_gene: -; CDR3aa: CASSLSGWAANEKLFF; CDR3nt: TGTGCCAGCAGTTTATCTGGGTGGGCAGCTAATGAAAAACTGTTTTTT
len: 14; abundance: many; v_gene: TRBV5-1; j_gene: TRBJ1-1; d_gene: -; CDR3aa: CASSRDGMNTEAFF; CDR3nt: TGCGCCAGCAGTCGAGACGGAATGAACACTGAAGCTTTCTTT
len: 18; abundance: -; v_gene: TRBV28; j_gene: TRBJ1-3; d_gene: -; CDR3aa: CASSFPSGRRGRGNTIYF; CDR3nt: TGTGCCAGCAGTTTCCCCTCGGGGCGAAGGGGCCGTGGAAACACCATATATTTT
len: 15; abundance: -; v_gene: TRBV10-3; j_gene: TRBJ2-7; d_gene: -; CDR3aa: CAINRGVRGPYEQYF; CDR3nt: TGTGCCATCAACCGGGGTGTTAGGGGTCCCTACGAGCAGTACTTC